This entry is about one T cell receptor beta chain. Time point indicated: blood 2 weeks post-SBRT. Described treatment: 15 Gy SBRT to primary tumor, nephrectomy 4 weeks later. Trimming took 0 bases from V and 10 from J; bases not matched to a gene: 11. Germline loops: CDR1 LGHNA, CDR2 YNFKEQ. The CDR3 has 16 residues. Assay used: immunoSEQ multiplex PCR; TCRdb lists only in-frame clones, some missing. The sample shows about 130,000 clones, around 80% of them seen only once. This record comes from a study of radiation and T cells in renal cell carcinoma. Here the sequenced sample was blood, taken from a patient whose treatment included radiotherapy and nephrectomy. The clonotype comes from a man aged 50 to 60 with renal cell carcinoma. J is TRBJ2-2 and V is TRBV4-2, with 7 bases fitting TRBD2. DNA for the CDR3: TGTGCCAGCAGCCAAGATGTGGGGGGGGATTATGTGGAGCTGTTTTTT. It is translated as CASSQDVGGDYVELFF.